This T cell receptor (beta chain) came from a study of CD8+CD57+ T cells in acquired aplastic anemia. Notes on the study in general: Some 30 was the count of CD8+ CDR3 sequences that patients shared with controls.

Flow cytometry had shown expanded CD8+CD57+ cells in the patients chosen for sequencing. On this clonotype itself: Its antigen is still unknown.

It was genomic DNA that served as the template for profiling TCR beta VDJ and CDR3. TCRdb independently ran MiXCR on the reads; one entry per CDR3 protein. This sample has approximately 300,000 distinct CDR3 sequences; approximately 58% occur once, and the top ten carry 1.3%. Per the germline V gene, CDR1 is SNHLY and CDR2 is FYNNEI. This CDR3 comprises 14 residues. V gave up 5 bases and J gave up 4 bases, with 15 bases separating them. The gene calls are TRBV2 and TRBJ2-7; D ambiguous. Sequencing was carried out using sorted CD4+, CD8+, or CD8+CD57+ T cells (not recorded which) from PBMCs. The receptor was derived from a human donor with aplastic anemia. The CDR3 sequence: CASSYLFGAYEQYF. The DNA of the CDR3 is TGTGCCAGCAGTTACCTTTTCGGCGCTTACGAGCAGTACTTC.